The source of this TCR beta chain is a study of blood T cell repertoires in COVID-19. At the level of the study: There were acute and convalescent COVID-19 samples, and they came from the United States, Italy and Spain.

This clone was counted a few times. Clones were read by immunoSEQ multiplex PCR, and TCRdb kept only the in-frame ones, dropping some. In the table there are 300,000 or so clones, approximately 89% of which are singletons. The Seattle patients joined while their infection was active and were tracked longitudinally afterward. The receptor was isolated from a woman in her 30s with COVID-19, enrolled during active disease. Material for sequencing was peripheral blood.

As DNA, the CDR3 is TGTGCCAGCAGTTTGTTCGGGAGTAACACCGGGGAGCTGTTTTTT. The encoded protein is CASSLFGSNTGELFF. This sequence joins TRBV28 and TRBJ2-2; TRBD2 is a possible D gene (6 bases). The V end was cut by 3 bases, the J end by 2 bases, with 10 bases between. Per germline, CDR1 MDHEN and CDR2 SYDVKM. This CDR3 is built from 15 residues.